The 9 T cell receptor beta chains below come from one sample, sequenced in a study of cytomegalovirus exposure and HLA in healthy donors. Use of 60 Vbeta and 13 Jbeta primers characterized the PCR. The protocol was immunoSEQ multiplex PCR, while the TCRdb copy is restricted to in-frame clones and leaves out a portion. The table records under 100,000 clones, over 9% of them present only once. The sample comprised PBMCs. Source of these receptors: a man aged 60 to 75 in good health and CMV-seropositive.

This clone has only a few counts. The same CDR3 is also encoded by other DNA sequences in this sample. The rearrangement uses TRBV18 and TRBJ2-3; 10 nucleotides line up with TRBD2. The germline CDR1 and CDR2 sequences are KGHSH and LQKENI. After removal of 3 bases from V and 2 bases from J, the junction contained 2 bases not matched to a gene. The CDR3 sequence is 15 residues long. CDR3 coding DNA: TGTGCCAGCTCACCGCTAGCGGGAGTCACAGATACGCAGTATTTT. Protein product: CASSPLAGVTDTQYF.

This chain connects TRBV7-6 to TRBJ2-3; D remains ambiguous. Germline V gene sequence: CDR1 SGHVS, CDR2 FNYEAQ. Trimming pared 0 bases from V and 3 bases from J, leaving 4 bases between. The CDR3 extends over 13 amino acids. The CDR3 sequence: CASSLAYTDTQYF. DNA of the CDR3: TGTGCCAGCAGCTTAGCTTATACAGATACGCAGTATTTT.

This clone appeared a single time. The chain employs TRBV27 and TRBJ2-2; D may be TRBD2 (6 bases). This CDR3 has 16 amino acids. Trimming stripped 5 bases from V and 4 bases from J, with 17 bases between. Germline CDR1 is MNHEY and CDR2 is SMNVEV (reference sequence). CDR3 region: CASSRGTQVFTGELFF. For the CDR3, the DNA is TGTGCCAGCAGTCGCGGGACCCAAGTTTTCACCGGGGAGCTGTTTTTT.

The table lists this clone with a few counts. The V and J genes are TRBV10-2 and TRBJ2-7; 11 nucleotides match TRBD1. CDR1 and CDR2 from the germline V gene are WSHSY and SAAADI. Unmatched junction bases numbered 6, after V lost 7 bases and J lost 4 bases. This CDR3 has 14 residues. The CDR3: CASKGTGGFYEQYV. DNA for the CDR3: TGCGCCAGCAAAGGGACAGGGGGTTTTTACGAGCAGTACGTC.

This clone was observed a handful of times. The gene calls are TRBV19 and TRBJ2-1; TRBD1 matches 11 bases. Germline CDR1 LNHDA, CDR2 SQIVND (reference sequence). V gave up 3 bases and J gave up 4 bases; unmatched junction bases: 5. The CDR3 runs 16 residues. This CDR3 is CASSIRDRGLYNEQFF. DNA of the CDR3: TGTGCCAGTAGTATTCGGGACAGGGGGTTGTACAATGAGCAGTTCTTC.

This clone was counted between two and nine times. This chain uses TRBV2 with TRBJ1-5; unclear D gene. The CDR3 runs to 13 residues. Germline values: CDR1 SNHLY, CDR2 FYNNEI. V lost 6 bases, J lost 4 bases, and 10 bases lay in between. CDR3 loop: CASRLSGNQPQHF. CDR3 DNA: TGTGCCAGCAGGCTTTCAGGAAATCAGCCCCAGCATTTT.

This clone turned up a few times. The V call is TRBV6-5, the J call TRBJ2-1; 9 bases agree with TRBD1. The trim removed 5 bases at V and 5 bases at J, leaving 7 bases unmatched. This CDR3 is 15 amino acids long. Per germline, CDR1 MNHEY and CDR2 SVGAGI. The CDR3 coding sequence is TGTGCCAGCAGTGGGACAGGGTCTTATAACAATGAGCAGTTCTTC. This codes for CASSGTGSYNNEQFF.

This clone was counted between two and nine times. Germline and junction disagree at one end, which may indicate a read error. The CDR3 nucleotides are TGTGCCAACAGCTTCTCCCTAGCGGGACCCTACGAGCAGTACTTC. Its translation is CANSFSLAGPYEQYF. The J gene is TRBJ2-7, the V gene TRBV5-8, with 9 bases matching TRBD2. The CDR3 totals 15 residues. Looked up from germline, CDR1 is SGHTS and CDR2 is YDEGEE.

This clone has a handful of counts. The genes are TRBV5-1 and TRBJ1-1; D might be TRBD1 (6 bases). Trimming took off 1 base at V and 2 bases at J, with 15 bases between the two ends. Looked up from germline, CDR1 is SGHRS and CDR2 is YFSETQ. The CDR3 is 16 amino acids. Written as DNA, the CDR3 is TGCGCCAGCAGCTTGTCAGGGGTTAGAAGTAACACTGAAGCTTTCTTT. Translation: CASSLSGVRSNTEAFF.